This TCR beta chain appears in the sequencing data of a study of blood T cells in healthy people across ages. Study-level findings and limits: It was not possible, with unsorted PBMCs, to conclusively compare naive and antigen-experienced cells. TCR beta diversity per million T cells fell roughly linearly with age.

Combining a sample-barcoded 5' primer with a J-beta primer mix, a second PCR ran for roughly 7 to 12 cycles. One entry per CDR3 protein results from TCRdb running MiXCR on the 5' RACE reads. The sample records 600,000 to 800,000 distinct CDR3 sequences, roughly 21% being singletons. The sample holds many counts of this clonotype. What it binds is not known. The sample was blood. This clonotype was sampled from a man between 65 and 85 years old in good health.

The CDR3 DNA reads as TGTGCCAGCAGTGTTAGCGGGAGGGGCGAGCAGTACTTC. Its protein product is CASSVSGRGEQYF. This chain links TRBV27 with TRBJ2-7; 11 positions match TRBD2. CDR1 is MNHEY and CDR2 is SMNVEV in the germline V gene (reference sequence). This CDR3 is 13 amino acids long. The junction had 3 bases not matched to a gene; V was cut back by 5 bases and J by 6 bases.